Given below is one T cell receptor (beta chain) in context. The CDR3 consists of 13 residues. J was trimmed by 13 bases and V by 11 bases; bases with no gene match: 17. Per the germline V gene, CDR1 is MNHEY and CDR2 is SVGAGI. Enrolled during active infection, Seattle patients were then followed longitudinally. Using immunoSEQ multiplex PCR, the repertoire was profiled, and TCRdb retains in-frame clones only, with some absent. The sample carries hundreds of thousands of clones, more than 70% recorded once. The data derive from a study of blood T cell repertoires in COVID-19. The origin of this receptor is a woman aged 70 to 79 with COVID-19, enrolled during active disease. Sequencing used peripheral blood. The V and J genes are TRBV6-5 and TRBJ1-2; 9 bases fit TRBD1. The CDR3 loop reads CAHSSTTGGASTF. CDR3 coding DNA: TGTGCCCACTCGTCCACAACAGGGGGCGCTTCCACCTTC.